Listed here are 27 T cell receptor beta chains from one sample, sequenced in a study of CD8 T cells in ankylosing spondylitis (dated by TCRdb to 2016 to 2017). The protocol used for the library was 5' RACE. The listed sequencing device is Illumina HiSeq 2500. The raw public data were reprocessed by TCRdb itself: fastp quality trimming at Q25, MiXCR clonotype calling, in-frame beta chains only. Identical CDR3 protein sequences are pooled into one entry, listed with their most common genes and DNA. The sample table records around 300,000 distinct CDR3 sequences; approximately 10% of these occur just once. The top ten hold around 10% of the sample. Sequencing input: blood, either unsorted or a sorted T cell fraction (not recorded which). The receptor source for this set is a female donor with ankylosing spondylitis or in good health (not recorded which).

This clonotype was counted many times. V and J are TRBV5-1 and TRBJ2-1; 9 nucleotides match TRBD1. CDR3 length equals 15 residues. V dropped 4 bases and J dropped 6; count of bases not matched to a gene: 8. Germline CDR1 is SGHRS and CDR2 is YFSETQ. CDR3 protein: CASSIETGGSNEQFF. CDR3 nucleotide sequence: TGCGCCAGCAGCATAGAGACAGGGGGATCCAATGAGCAGTTCTTC. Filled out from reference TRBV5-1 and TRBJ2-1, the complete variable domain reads KAGVTQTPRYLIKTRGQQVTLSCSPISGHRSVSWYQQTPGQGLQFLFEYFSETQRNKGNFPGRFSGRQFSNSRSEMNVSTLELGDSALYLCASSIETGGSNEQFFGPGTRLTVL.

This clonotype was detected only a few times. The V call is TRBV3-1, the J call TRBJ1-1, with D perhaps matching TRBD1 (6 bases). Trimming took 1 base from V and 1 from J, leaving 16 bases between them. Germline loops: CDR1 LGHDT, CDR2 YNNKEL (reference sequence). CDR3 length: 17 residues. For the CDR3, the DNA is TGTGCCAGCAGCCAAGTTATTCGGGGGCCATCGAACACTGAAGCTTTCTTT. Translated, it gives CASSQVIRGPSNTEAFF.

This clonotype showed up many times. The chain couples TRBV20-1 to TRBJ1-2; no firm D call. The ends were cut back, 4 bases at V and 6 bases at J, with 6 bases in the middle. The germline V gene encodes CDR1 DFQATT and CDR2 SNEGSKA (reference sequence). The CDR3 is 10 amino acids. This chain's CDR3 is CSAKPDGYTF. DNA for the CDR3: TGCAGTGCTAAGCCCGATGGCTACACCTTC.

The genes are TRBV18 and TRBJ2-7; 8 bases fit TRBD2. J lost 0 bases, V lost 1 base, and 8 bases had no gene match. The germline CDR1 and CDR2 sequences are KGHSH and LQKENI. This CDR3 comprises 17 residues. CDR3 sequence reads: CASSPQSSGGLSYEQYF. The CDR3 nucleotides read TGTGCCAGCTCACCACAGTCCAGCGGGGGCCTCTCCTACGAGCAGTACTTC.

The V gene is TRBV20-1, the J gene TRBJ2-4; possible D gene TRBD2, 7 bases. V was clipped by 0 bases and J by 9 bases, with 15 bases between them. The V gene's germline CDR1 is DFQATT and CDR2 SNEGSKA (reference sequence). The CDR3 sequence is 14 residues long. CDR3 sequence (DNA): TGCAGTGCTAGAGATGCCGCGGGGGCGGGCATTCAGTACTTC. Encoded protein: CSARDAAGAGIQYF.

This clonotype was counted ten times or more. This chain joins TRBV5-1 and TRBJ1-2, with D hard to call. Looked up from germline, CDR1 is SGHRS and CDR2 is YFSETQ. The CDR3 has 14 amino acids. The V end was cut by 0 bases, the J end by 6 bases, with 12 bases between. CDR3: CASSLVGSGDGYTF. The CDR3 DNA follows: TGCGCCAGCAGCTTGGTGGGATCAGGCGATGGCTACACCTTC.

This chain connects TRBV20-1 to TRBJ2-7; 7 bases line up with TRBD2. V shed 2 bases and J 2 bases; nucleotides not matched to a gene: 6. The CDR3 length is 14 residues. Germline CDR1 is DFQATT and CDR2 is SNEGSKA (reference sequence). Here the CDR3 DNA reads TGCAGTGCTAGATACGGGGGGACGACCTACGAGCAGTACTTC. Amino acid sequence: CSARYGGTTYEQYF.

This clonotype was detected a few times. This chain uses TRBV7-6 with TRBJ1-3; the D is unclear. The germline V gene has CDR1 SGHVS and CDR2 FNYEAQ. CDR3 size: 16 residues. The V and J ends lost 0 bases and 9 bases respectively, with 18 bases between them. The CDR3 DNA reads TGTGCCAGCAGCTTAGCCCAACCGGGAATGATGGGCACCATATATTTT. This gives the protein CASSLAQPGMMGTIYF.

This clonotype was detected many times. CDR3 sequence: CASSKDRGVSEAFF. The CDR3, as DNA: TGCGCCAGCAGCAAGGACAGGGGGGTATCTGAAGCTTTCTTT. The rearrangement links TRBV5-1 to TRBJ1-1; 10 nucleotides match TRBD1. J lost 6 bases, V lost 4 bases, and 6 bases had no gene match. CDR1 is SGHRS, CDR2 YFSETQ, per germline. The CDR3 is 14 amino acids.

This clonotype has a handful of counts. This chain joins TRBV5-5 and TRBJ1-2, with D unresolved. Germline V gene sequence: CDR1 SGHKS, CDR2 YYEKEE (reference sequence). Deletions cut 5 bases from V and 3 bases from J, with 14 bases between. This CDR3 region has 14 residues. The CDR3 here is CASSPMGGYYGYTF. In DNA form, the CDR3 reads TGTGCCAGCAGTCCTATGGGAGGGTACTATGGCTACACCTTC.

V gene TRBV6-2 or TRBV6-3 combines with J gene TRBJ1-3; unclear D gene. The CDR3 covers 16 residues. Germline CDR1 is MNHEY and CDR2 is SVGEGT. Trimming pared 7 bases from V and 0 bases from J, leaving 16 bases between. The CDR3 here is CASNFRGFSSGNTIYF. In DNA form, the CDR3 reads TGTGCCAGCAATTTCCGAGGATTCAGCTCTGGAAACACCATATATTTT.

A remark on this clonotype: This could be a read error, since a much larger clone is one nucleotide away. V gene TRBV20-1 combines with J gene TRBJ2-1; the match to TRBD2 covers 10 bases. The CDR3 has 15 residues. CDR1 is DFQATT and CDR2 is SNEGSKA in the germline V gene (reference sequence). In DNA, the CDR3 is TGCTATGCCAAATGGGTAGCGGGAGGCTCCGATGAGCAGTTCTTC. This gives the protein CYAKWVAGGSDEQFF.

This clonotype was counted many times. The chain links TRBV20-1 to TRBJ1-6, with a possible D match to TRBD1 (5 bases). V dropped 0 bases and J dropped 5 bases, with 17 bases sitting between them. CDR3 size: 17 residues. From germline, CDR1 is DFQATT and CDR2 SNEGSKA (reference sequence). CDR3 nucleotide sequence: TGCAGTGCTAGAGATCCGGCAGGGAGCCAAGATAATTCACCCCTCCACTTT. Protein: CSARDPAGSQDNSPLHF.

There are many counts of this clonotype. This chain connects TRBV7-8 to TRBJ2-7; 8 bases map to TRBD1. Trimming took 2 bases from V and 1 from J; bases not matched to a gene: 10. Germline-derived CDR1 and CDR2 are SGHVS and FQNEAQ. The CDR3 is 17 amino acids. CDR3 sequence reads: CASSLKSSGGESYEQYF. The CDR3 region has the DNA TGTGCCAGCAGCTTAAAGTCCTCAGGGGGCGAATCCTACGAGCAGTACTTC. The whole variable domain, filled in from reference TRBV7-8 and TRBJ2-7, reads GAGVSQSPRYKVAKRGQDVALRCDPISGHVSLFWYQQALGQGPEFLTYFQNEAQLDKSGLPSDRFFAERPEGSVSTLKIQRTQQEDSAVYLCASSLKSSGGESYEQYFGPGTRLTVT.

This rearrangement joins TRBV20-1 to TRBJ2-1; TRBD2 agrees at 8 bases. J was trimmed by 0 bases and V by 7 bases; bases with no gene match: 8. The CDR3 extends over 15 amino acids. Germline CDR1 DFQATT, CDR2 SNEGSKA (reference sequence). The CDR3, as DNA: TGCAGTGTAGGTAGCGGGGTAAGCTCCTACAATGAGCAGTTCTTC. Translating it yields CSVGSGVSSYNEQFF.

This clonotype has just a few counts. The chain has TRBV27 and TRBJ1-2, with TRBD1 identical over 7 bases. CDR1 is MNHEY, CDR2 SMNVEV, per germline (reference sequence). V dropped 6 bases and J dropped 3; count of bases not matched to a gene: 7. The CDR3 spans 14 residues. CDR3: CASRADRDYYGYTF. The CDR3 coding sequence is TGTGCCAGCAGAGCCGACAGGGACTACTATGGCTACACCTTC.

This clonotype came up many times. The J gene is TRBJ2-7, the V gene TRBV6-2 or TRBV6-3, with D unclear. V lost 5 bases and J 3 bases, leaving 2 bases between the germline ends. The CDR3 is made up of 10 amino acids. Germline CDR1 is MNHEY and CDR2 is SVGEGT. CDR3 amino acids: CASSNYEQYF. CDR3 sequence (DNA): TGTGCCAGCAGTAACTACGAGCAGTACTTC.

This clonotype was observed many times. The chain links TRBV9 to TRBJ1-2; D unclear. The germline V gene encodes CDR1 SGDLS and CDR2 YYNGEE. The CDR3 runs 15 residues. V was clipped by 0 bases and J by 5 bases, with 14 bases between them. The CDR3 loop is CASSVVGRTEYGYTF. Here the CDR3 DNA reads TGTGCCAGCAGCGTAGTCGGGAGGACGGAGTATGGCTACACCTTC. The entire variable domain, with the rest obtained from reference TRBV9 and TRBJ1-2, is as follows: DSGVTQTPKHLITATGQRVTLRCSPRSGDLSVYWYQQSLDQGLQFLIQYYNGEERAKGNILERFSAQQFPDLHSELNLSSLELGDSALYFCASSVVGRTEYGYTFGSGTRLTVV.

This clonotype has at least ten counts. CDR3 sequence: CASSPEGEQFF. Written as DNA, the CDR3 is TGTGCCAGCAGTCCGGAAGGGGAGCAGTTCTTC. The chain combines TRBV6-2 or TRBV6-3 with TRBJ2-1; D not certain. Germline V gives CDR1 MNHEY, CDR2 SVGEGT. This CDR3 has 11 amino acids. Trimming cost V 5 bases and J 10 bases, with 9 bases left between them.

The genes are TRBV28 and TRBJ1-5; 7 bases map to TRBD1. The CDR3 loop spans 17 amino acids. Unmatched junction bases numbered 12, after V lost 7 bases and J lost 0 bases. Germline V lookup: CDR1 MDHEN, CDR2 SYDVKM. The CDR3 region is CASTEPGQTISNQPQHF. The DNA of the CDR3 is TGTGCCAGCACCGAACCGGGACAGACAATTAGCAATCAGCCCCAGCATTTT.

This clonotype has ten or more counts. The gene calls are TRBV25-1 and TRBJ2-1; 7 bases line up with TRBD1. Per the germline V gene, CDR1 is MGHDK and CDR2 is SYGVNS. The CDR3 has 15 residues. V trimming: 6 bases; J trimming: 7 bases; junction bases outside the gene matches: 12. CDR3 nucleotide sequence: TGTGCCAGCAGCAATCTGAACAGGGGATTAAATGAGCAGTTCTTC. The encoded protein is CASSNLNRGLNEQFF.

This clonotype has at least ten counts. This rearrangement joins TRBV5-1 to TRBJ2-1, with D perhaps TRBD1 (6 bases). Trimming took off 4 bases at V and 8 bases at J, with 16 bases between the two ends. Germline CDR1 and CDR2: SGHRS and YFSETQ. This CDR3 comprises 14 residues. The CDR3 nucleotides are TGCGCCAGCAGCGACTCCACAGGGACGCATGAGCAGTTCTTC. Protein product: CASSDSTGTHEQFF.

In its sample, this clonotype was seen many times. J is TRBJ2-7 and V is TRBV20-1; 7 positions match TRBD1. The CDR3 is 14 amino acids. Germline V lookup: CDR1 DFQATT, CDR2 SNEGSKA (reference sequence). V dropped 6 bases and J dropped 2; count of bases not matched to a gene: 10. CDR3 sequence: CSAIPGTAAYEQYF. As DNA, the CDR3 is TGCAGTGCCATACCCGGGACAGCCGCCTACGAGCAGTACTTC.

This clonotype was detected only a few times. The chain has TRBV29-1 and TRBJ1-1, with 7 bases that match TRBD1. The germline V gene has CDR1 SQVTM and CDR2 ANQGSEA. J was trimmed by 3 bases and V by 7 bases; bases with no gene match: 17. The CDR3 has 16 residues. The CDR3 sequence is CSAIRSTGSWHTEAFF. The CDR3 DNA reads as TGCAGCGCCATCCGATCGACAGGGTCCTGGCACACTGAAGCTTTCTTT.

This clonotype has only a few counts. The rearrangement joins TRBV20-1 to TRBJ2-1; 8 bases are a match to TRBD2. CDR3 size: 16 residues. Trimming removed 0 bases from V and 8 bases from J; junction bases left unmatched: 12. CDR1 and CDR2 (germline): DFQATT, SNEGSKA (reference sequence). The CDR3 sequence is CSARDQRSGGPHEQFF. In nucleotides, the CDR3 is TGCAGTGCTAGAGATCAACGGAGCGGGGGTCCCCATGAGCAGTTCTTC.

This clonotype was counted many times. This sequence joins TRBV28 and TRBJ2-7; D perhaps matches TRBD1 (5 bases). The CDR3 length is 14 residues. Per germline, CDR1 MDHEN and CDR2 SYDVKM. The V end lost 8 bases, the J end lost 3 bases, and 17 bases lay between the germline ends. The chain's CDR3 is CASGTNRRNYEQYF. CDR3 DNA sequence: TGTGCCAGCGGAACTAACAGGCGTAACTACGAGCAGTACTTC.

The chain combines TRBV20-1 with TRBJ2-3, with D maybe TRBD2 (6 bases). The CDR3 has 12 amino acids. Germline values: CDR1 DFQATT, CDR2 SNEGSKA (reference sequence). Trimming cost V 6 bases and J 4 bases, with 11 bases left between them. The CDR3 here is CSARLGPDTQYF. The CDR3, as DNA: TGCAGTGCCCGACTAGGACCAGATACGCAGTATTTT.